Below are 5 T cell receptor delta chains sequenced from a single sample in a study of delta chain sequences of gamma delta T cells. TCRdb fed the PCR reads into CATT to redo clone calling. This table holds thousands of delta-chain clones, roughly 60% found once. Sequenced material: a tumor sample. Receptors originate from a human donor with breast cancer.

On this clone: A much bigger clone sits one base away, suggesting this may be a read error. This specimen includes other DNA sequences encoding the same CDR3. The chain combines TRDV1 with TRDJ1; 11 nucleotides match TRDD3. CDR3 length equals 19 residues. V lost 4 bases to trimming and J lost 5 bases; unmatched junction nucleotides: 18. The germline V gene has CDR1 TSWWSYY and CDR2 QGS. The CDR3 reads CALGVYWGILFLGTDKLIF. Here the CDR3 DNA reads TGTGCTCTTGGGGTATACTGGGGGATATTGTTTCTGGGCACAGATAAACTCATCTTT.

The V gene was identified as TRDV2, while no J gene was called. CDR3 size: 22 residues. Germline loops: CDR1 GEAIGNYY, CDR2 EKD. CDR3 nucleotides: TGTGCCTGTGACGGCTCTGCGACTGAGAGAGTTCAGCTCTCCTGTGACACCCGAAAGCTGTTTTTC. Residues: CACDGSATERVQLSCDTRKLFF.

The chain uses TRDV2 and TRDJ1, with no clear D. The CDR3 totals 20 residues. Germline V lookup: CDR1 GEAIGNYY, CDR2 EKD. V was cut by 0 bases and J by 0 bases, with 25 bases left in between. The CDR3 coding sequence is TGTGCCTGTGACACCGTGTCAAGGAAGAAAAACCGACCGTACACCGATAAACTCATCTTT. This encodes CACDTVSRKKNRPYTDKLIF.

This clone was detected a few times. The protein that TCRdb holds for this DNA derives from a much larger clone and differs from the translated DNA at residue 12, which likely indicates a read error; the protein shown here is translated from the DNA. V and J are TRDV2 and TRDJ1; the match to TRDD3 covers 9 bases. The CDR3 loop spans 16 amino acids. CDR1 is GEAIGNYY and CDR2 is EKD in the germline V gene. CDR3 in amino acids: CACDAILGEYTVKLIF. The CDR3 DNA sequence: TGTGCCTGTGACGCAATACTGGGGGAATACACCGTTAAACTCATCTTT.

Comment on this clone: Germline and junction disagree at one end, which may indicate a read error. This chain links TRDV2 with TRDJ1; D gene ambiguous. Germline CDR1 reads GEAIGNYY; CDR2 reads EKD. This CDR3 comprises 20 residues. In nucleotides, the CDR3 is TGTGCCCGTGAGACCGTGGCAAGGAAGCGGGACCGGCCTTACACCGATAAACTCATCTTT. It translates to CARETVARKRDRPYTDKLIF.